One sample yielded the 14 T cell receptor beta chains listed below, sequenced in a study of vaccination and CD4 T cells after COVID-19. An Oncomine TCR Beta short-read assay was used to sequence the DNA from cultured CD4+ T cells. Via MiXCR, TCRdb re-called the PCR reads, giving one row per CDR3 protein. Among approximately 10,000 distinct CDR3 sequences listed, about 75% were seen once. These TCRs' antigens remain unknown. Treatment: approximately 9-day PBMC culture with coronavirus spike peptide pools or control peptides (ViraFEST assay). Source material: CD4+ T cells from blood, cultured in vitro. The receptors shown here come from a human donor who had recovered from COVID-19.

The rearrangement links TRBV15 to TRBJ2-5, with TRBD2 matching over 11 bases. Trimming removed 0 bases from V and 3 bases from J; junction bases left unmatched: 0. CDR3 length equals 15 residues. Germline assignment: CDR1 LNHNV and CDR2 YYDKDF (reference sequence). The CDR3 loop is CATSRELAGEETQYF. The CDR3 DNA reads TGTGCCACCAGCAGAGAACTAGCGGGAGAAGAGACCCAGTACTTC.

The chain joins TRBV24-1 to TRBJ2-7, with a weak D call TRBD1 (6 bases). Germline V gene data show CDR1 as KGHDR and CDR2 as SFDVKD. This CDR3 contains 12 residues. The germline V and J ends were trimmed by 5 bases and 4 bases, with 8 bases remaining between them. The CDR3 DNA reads TGTGCCACCAGTGGGACAGAGTACGAGCAGTACTTC. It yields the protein CATSGTEYEQYF.

This CDR3 reads CASSSATGYNEQFF. DNA of the CDR3: TGTGCCAGCAGCTCAGCGACAGGATACAATGAGCAGTTCTTC. The gene calls are TRBV11-3 and TRBJ2-1, with D maybe TRBD1 (6 bases). CDR3 length equals 14 residues. Germline-derived CDR1 and CDR2 are SGHNT and YENEEA. Trimming took 4 bases from V and 4 from J, leaving 11 bases between them.

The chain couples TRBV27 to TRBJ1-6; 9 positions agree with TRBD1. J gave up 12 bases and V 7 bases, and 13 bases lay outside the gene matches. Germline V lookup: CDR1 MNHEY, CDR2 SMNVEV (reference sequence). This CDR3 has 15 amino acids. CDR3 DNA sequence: TGTGCCAGCACTACGCCGGGACAGGGAGGAAAACCCCTCCACTTT. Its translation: CASTTPGQGGKPLHF.

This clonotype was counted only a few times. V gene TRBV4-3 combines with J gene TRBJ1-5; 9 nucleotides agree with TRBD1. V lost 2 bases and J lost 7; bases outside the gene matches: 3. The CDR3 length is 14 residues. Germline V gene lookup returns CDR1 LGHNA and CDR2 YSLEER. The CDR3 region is CASSQRQGDQPQHF. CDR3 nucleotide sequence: TGCGCCAGCAGCCAAAGACAGGGGGACCAGCCCCAGCATTTT.

The CDR3 region is CASTRTDLSGTQYF. CDR3 nucleotides: TGTGCCAGCACCCGGACAGATCTATCGGGTACGCAGTATTTT. This chain links TRBV7-2 with TRBJ2-3, with a possible D match to TRBD1 (6 bases). V was trimmed by 7 bases and J by 8 bases, leaving 19 bases between them. Germline values: CDR1 SGHTA, CDR2 FQGNSA. The CDR3 is 14 residues long.

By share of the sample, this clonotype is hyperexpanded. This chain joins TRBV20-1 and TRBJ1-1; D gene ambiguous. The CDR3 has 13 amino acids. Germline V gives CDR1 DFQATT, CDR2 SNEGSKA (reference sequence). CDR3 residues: CRFSALGNTEAFF. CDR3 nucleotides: TGCAGATTCTCCGCCTTAGGGAACACTGAAGCTTTCTTT.

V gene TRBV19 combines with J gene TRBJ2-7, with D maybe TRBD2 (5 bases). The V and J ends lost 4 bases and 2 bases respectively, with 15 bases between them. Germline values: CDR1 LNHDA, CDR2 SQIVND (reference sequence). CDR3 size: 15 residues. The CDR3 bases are TGTGCCAGTAGTAGGCCGGGATCAGCCACCTACGAGCAGTACTTC. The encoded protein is CASSRPGSATYEQYF.

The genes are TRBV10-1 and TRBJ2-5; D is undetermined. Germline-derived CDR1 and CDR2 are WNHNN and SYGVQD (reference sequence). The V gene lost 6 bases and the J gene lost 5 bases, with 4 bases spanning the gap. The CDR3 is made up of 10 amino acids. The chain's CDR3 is CASRGETQYF. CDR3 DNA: TGCGCCAGCAGAGGGGAGACCCAGTACTTC.

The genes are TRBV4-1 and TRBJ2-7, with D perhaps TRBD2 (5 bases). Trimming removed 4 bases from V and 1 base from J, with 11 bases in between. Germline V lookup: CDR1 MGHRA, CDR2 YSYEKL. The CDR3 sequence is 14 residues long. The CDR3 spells CASSRQDSSYEQYF. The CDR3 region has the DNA TGCGCCAGCAGCCGTCAGGACTCTTCCTACGAGCAGTACTTC.

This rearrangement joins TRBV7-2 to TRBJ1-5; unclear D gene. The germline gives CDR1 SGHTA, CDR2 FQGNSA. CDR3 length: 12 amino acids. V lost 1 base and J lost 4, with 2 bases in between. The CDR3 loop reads CASSLVNQPQHF. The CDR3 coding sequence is TGTGCCAGCAGCTTAGTTAATCAGCCCCAGCATTTT. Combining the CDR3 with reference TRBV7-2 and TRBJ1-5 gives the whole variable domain GAGVSQSPSNKVTEKGKDVELRCDPISGHTALYWYRQSLGQGLEFLIYFQGNSAPDKSGLPSDRFSAERTGGSVSTLTIQRTQQEDSAVYLCASSLVNQPQHFGDGTRLSIL.

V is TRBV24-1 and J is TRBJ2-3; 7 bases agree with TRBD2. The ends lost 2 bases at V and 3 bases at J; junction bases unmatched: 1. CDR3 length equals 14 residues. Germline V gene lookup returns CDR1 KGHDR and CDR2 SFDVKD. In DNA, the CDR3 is TGTGCCACCAGTGATTGGGGGGGGACAGATACGCAGTATTTT. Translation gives CATSDWGGTDTQYF.

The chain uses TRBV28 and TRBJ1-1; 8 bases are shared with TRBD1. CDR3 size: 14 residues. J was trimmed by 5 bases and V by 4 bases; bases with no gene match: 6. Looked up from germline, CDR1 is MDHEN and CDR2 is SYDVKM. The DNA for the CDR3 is TGTGCCAGCAGTTCCAGGGGGCGGCATACTGAAGCTTTCTTT. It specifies CASSSRGRHTEAFF.

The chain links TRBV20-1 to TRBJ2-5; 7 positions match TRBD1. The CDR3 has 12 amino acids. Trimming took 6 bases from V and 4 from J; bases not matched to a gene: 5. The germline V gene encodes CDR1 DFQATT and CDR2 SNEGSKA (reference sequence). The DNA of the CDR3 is TGCAGTGCCCGACAGGGAACAGAGACCCAGTACTTC. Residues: CSARQGTETQYF.